This is a list of T cell receptor beta chains from one sample in a study of cytomegalovirus exposure and HLA in healthy donors. Here immunoSEQ multiplex PCR was the method, and the copy in TCRdb shows in-frame clones only, minus some. Of tens of thousands of clones detected, roughly four fifths appear once; the ten largest clones hold under 2%. Sequenced input: PBMCs. The receptors come from a human donor in good health. The CDR3 runs from the conserved cysteine through the conserved F or W. A D gene is named only where the DNA matches it firmly.

j_call d_call v_call cdr3_nt cdr3_aa
TRBJ2-3 TRBD2 TRBV27 TGTGCCCCCCGTTCTAGCGGGACAGATACGCAGTATTTT CAPRSSGTDTQYF
TRBJ2-1 TRBD1 TRBV4-3 TGCGCCAGCAGCCAGGCGAGGACAGGGCGCGATGAGCAGTTCTTC CASSQARTGRDEQFF
TRBJ2-1 TRBD2 TRBV7-8 TGTGCCAGCAACAATTATCTAGCGGGAGTCGGCAATGAGCAGTTCTTC CASNNYLAGVGNEQFF
TRBJ2-1 TRBD1 TRBV2 TGTGCCAAACAGGGGGCGCAGGACCTCAATGAGCAGTTCTTC CAKQGAQDLNEQFF
TRBJ2-5 NA TRBV7-2 TGTGCCAGCAGCTTAGTTGCGGCGCAAGAGACCCAGTACTTC CASSLVAAQETQYF
TRBJ2-3 NA TRBV11-1 TGTGCCAGCAGCAGCCGGGACTCCTCCCCTACGCAGTATTTT CASSSRDSSPTQYF
TRBJ2-7 NA TRBV27 TGTGCCAGTAGCGGTGGGCGAAGGGTGTACTTC CASSGGRRVYF
TRBJ1-5 NA TRBV18 TGTGCCAGCTCAGAGGCAGGGGAACCTTATCAGCCCCAGCATTTT CASSEAGEPYQPQHF
TRBJ1-1 NA TRBV30 TGTGCCTGGAATCCGGGTCGAGATACTGAAGCTTTCTTT CAWNPGRDTEAFF
TRBJ2-1 TRBD1 TRBV14 TGTGCCAGCAGCCATCGGGACAGGGGGCTCTATCGCTACAATGAGCAGTTCTTC CASSHRDRGLYRYNEQFF
TRBJ2-1 NA TRBV5-1 TGCGCCAGCAGCCGTCCGGGGAGCTCCTACAATGAGCAGTTCTTC CASSRPGSSYNEQFF
TRBJ2-1 TRBD2 TRBV11-3 TGTGCCAGCAGCTTAGACGGGAGGGAGGGGAATAATGAGCAGTTCTTC CASSLDGREGNNEQFF